This T cell receptor beta chain was sequenced in a study of cytomegalovirus exposure and HLA in healthy donors. Study-wide results and limits: Per a prior analysis, the majority of TCR beta V segments were productive roughly 90% or roughly 30% of the time. Analysis was carried out at a later point, and it linked a missense DCLRE1C variant to TCR beta V- and J-gene trimming.

V was shortened by 6 bases and J by 7 bases, with 22 bases between the two germline ends. The CDR3 sequence is 16 residues long. Germline CDR1 reads SNHLY; CDR2 reads FYNNEI. Vbeta (60) and Jbeta (13) primers were used in the PCR. The protocol was immunoSEQ multiplex PCR, while the TCRdb copy is restricted to in-frame clones and leaves out a portion. There are approximately 200,000 clones in the sample; 82% occur only once, and 6.5% lies in the top ten. With regard to this clone: Its antigen remains unidentified.

The TCR comes from a woman aged 45-65 years in good health and CMV-seropositive. The sequencing input was PBMCs. This chain links TRBV2 with TRBJ1-5; D might be TRBD1 (5 bases). CDR3 in DNA: TGTGCCAGCAGCGCCCAAGGGGCGGGGGGGAGCCAGCCCCAGCATTTT. This sequence encodes CASSAQGAGGSQPQHF.